Following are 3 T cell receptor beta chains from one sample sequenced in a study of cytomegalovirus exposure and HLA in healthy donors. TCRdb keeps only in-frame clones here, not all; method: immunoSEQ multiplex PCR. Among 110,000 to 150,000 clones listed, around 93% were seen once. The specimen was PBMCs. Every receptor here comes from a man aged 18 to 30 in good health and CMV-seropositive.

V usage is TRBV27 and J usage is TRBJ2-1, with TRBD2 matching 7 bases. The CDR3 totals 13 residues. Trimming at V came to 2 bases and at J to 7 bases, leaving 2 bases not matched to a gene. CDR1 and CDR2 (germline): MNHEY, SMNVEV (reference sequence). The CDR3 sequence is CASSLPSGNEQFF. CDR3 sequence (DNA): TGTGCCAGCAGTTTACCTAGCGGAAATGAGCAGTTCTTC.

The CDR3 coding sequence is TGCGCCAGCAGCTGGGGCGAGGAGTTAGCCAAAAACATTCAGTACTTC. It codes for CASSWGEELAKNIQYF. The V and J genes are TRBV5-1 and TRBJ2-4, with D possibly matching TRBD1 (5 bases). CDR3 size: 16 residues. Germline V lookup: CDR1 SGHRS, CDR2 YFSETQ. V was cut by 3 bases and J by 0 bases, with 13 bases left in between.

This clone was detected only once. The rearrangement uses TRBV18 and TRBJ2-7, with 8 bases aligning to TRBD2. The CDR3 totals 13 residues. The V gene's germline CDR1 is KGHSH and CDR2 LQKENI. J gave up 2 bases and V 5 bases, and 2 bases lay outside the gene matches. DNA for the CDR3: TGTGCCAGCTCAGAGCGGGGGCCCTACGAGCAGTACTTC. Its protein is CASSERGPYEQYF.